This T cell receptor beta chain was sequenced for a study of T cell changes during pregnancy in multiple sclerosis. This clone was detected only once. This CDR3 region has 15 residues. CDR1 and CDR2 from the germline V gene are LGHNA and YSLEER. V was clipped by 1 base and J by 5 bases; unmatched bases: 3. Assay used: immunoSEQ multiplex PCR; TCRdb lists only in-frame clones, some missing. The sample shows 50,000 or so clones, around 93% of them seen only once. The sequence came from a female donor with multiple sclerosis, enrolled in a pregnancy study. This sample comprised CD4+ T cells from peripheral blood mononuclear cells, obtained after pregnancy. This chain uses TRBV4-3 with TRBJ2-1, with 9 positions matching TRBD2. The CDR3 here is CASSQGTSANNEQFF. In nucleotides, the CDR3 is TGCGCCAGCAGCCAAGGGACTAGCGCGAACAATGAGCAGTTCTTC.